The sequence of this T cell receptor beta chain was determined in a study of pediatric ulcerative colitis. Clones were read by immunoSEQ multiplex PCR, and TCRdb kept only the in-frame ones, dropping some. In the table there are approximately 60,000 clones, 86% of which are singletons. V lost 5 bases, J lost 0 bases, and 14 bases lay in between. Germline CDR1 and CDR2: LNHDA and SQIVND (reference sequence). The CDR3 has 16 amino acids. The gene calls are TRBV19 and TRBJ2-4; no clear D gene. The sample was blood. The sequence was obtained from a boy aged 10-17 years with severe ulcerative colitis. In DNA form, the CDR3 reads TGTGCCAGTAGTCACCGGACCCTGCTAGCCAAAAACATTCAGTACTTC. Protein sequence: CASSHRTLLAKNIQYF.